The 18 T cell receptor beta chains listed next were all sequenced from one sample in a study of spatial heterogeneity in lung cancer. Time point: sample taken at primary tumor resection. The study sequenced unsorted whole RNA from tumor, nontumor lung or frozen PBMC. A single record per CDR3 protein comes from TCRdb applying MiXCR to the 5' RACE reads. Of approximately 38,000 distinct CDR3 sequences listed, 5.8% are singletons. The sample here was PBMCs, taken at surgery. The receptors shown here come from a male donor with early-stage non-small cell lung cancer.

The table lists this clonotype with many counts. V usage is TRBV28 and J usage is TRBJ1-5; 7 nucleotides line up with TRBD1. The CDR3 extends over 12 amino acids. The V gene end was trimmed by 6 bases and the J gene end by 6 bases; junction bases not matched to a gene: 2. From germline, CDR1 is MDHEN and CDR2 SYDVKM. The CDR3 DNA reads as TGTGCCAGCAGCAGGACAGGTCAGCCCCAGCATTTT. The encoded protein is CASSRTGQPQHF.

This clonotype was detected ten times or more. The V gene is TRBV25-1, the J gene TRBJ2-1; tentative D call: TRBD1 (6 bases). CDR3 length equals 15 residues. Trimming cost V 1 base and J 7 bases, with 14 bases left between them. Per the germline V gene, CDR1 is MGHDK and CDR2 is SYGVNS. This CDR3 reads CASSELGGRANEQFF. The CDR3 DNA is TGTGCCAGCAGTGAATTAGGGGGAAGGGCAAATGAGCAGTTCTTC.

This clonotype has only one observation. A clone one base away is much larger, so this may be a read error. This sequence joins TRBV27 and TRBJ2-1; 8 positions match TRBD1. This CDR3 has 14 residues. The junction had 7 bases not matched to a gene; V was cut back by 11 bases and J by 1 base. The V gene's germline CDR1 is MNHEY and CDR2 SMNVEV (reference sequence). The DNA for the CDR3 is TGTGCCGGTAAGCGACAGGGGTCCTACAATGAGCAGTTCTTC. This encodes CAGKRQGSYNEQFF.

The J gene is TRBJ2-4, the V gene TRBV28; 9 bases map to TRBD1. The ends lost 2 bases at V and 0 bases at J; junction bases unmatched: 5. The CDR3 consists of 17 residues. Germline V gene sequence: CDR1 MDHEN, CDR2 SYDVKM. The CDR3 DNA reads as TGTGCCAGCAGTTTAAGGACAGGGGAGATAGCCAAAAACATTCAGTACTTC. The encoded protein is CASSLRTGEIAKNIQYF.

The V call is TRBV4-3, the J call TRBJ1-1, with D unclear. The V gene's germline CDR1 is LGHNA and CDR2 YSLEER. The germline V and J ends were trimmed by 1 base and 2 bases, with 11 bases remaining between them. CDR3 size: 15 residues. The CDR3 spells CASSQGVGLNTEAFF. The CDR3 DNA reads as TGCGCCAGCAGCCAAGGAGTTGGACTCAACACTGAAGCTTTCTTT.

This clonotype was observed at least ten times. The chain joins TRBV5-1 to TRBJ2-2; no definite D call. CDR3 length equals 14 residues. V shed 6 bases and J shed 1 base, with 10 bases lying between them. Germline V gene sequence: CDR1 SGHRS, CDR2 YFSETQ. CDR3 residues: CASKARLNTGELFF. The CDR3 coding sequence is TGCGCCAGCAAAGCTAGGTTGAACACCGGGGAGCTGTTTTTT.

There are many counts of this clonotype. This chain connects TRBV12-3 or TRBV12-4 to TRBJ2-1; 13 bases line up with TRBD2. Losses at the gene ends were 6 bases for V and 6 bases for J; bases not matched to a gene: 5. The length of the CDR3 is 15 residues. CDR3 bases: TGTGCCAGCAGCATTCGGACTAGCGGGGGCAATGAGCAGTTCTTC. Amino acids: CASSIRTSGGNEQFF.

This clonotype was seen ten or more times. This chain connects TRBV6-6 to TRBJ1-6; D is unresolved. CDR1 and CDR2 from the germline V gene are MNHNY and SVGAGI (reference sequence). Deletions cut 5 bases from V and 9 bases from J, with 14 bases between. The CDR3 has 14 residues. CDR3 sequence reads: CASSPRVESSPLHF. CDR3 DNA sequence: TGTGCCAGCAGTCCCCGGGTAGAAAGTTCACCCCTCCACTTT.

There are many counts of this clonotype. The chain's CDR3 is CATSRRGTGANEKLFF. DNA for the CDR3: TGTGCCACCAGCAGACGCGGGACAGGAGCAAATGAAAAACTGTTTTTT. The rearrangement joins TRBV15 to TRBJ1-4, with TRBD1 identical over 8 bases. Per germline, CDR1 LNHNV and CDR2 YYDKDF (reference sequence). Losses at the gene ends were 2 bases for V and 5 bases for J; bases not matched to a gene: 7. The CDR3 has 16 residues.

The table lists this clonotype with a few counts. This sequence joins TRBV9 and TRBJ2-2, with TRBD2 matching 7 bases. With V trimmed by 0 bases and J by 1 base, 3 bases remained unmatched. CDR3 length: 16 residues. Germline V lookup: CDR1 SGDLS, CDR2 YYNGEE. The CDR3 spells CASSVVGLGNTGELFF. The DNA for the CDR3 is TGTGCCAGCAGCGTAGTAGGACTAGGGAACACCGGGGAGCTGTTTTTT.

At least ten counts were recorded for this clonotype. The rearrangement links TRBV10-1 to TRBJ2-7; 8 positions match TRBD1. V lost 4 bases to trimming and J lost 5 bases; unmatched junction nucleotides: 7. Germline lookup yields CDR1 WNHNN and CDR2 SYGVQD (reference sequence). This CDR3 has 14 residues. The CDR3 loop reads CASSGAGGVDEQYF. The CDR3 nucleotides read TGCGCCAGCAGTGGTGCAGGGGGCGTCGACGAGCAGTACTTC.

The CDR3 loop is CASSKWRGFNEQFF. Here the CDR3 DNA reads TGTGCCAGCAGCAAATGGCGAGGGTTCAATGAGCAGTTCTTC. The chain is built from TRBV21-1 and TRBJ2-1; no DNA check was done on the table's D call, TRBD2. TRBV21-1 corresponds to a pseudogene. The CDR3 contains 14 residues.

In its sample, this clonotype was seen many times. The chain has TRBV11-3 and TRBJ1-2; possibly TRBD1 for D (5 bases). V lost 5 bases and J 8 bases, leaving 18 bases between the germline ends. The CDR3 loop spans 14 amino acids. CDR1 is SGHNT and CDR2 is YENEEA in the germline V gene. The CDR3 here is CASSLQNGRDGYTF. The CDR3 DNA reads TGTGCCAGCAGCCTTCAAAACGGCAGGGACGGCTACACCTTC.

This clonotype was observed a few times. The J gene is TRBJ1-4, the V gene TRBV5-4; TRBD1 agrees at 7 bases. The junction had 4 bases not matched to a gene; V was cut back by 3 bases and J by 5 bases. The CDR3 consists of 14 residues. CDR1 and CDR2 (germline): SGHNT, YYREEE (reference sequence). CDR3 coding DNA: TGTGCCAGCAGCTGGGACAGCTTAAATGAAAAACTGTTTTTT. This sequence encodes CASSWDSLNEKLFF.

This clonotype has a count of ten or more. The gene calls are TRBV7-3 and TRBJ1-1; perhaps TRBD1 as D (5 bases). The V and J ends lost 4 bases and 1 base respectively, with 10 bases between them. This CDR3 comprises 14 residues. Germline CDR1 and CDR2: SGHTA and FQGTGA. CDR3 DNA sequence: TGTGCCAGCAGCTCGGGACGGAGGAACACTGAAGCTTTCTTT. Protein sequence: CASSSGRRNTEAFF.

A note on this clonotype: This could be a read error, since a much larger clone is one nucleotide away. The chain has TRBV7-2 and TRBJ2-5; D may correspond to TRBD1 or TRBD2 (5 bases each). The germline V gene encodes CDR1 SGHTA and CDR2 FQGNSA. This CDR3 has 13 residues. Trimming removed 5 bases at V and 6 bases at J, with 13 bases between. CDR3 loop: CASSAGTVKTQYF. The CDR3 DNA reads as TGTGCCAGCAGCGCAGGGACGGTGAAGACCCAGTACTTC.

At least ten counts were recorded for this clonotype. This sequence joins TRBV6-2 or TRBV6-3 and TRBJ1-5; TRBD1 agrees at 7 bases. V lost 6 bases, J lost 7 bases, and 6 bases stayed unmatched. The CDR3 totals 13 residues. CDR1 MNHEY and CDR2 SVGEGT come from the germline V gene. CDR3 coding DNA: TGTGCCAGCAGGGATGACAGGGAGCAGCCCCAGCATTTT. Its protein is CASRDDREQPQHF.

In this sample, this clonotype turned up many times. The CDR3 region has the DNA TGTGCCAGCAGCCCGAGTTGGCCCAACATGAACACTGAAGCTTTCTTT. As protein: CASSPSWPNMNTEAFF. The rearrangement links TRBV6-2 or TRBV6-3 to TRBJ1-1; D uncertain. Looked up from germline, CDR1 is MNHEY and CDR2 is SVGEGT. V lost 6 bases, J lost 0 bases, and 17 bases lay in between. CDR3 size: 16 residues.